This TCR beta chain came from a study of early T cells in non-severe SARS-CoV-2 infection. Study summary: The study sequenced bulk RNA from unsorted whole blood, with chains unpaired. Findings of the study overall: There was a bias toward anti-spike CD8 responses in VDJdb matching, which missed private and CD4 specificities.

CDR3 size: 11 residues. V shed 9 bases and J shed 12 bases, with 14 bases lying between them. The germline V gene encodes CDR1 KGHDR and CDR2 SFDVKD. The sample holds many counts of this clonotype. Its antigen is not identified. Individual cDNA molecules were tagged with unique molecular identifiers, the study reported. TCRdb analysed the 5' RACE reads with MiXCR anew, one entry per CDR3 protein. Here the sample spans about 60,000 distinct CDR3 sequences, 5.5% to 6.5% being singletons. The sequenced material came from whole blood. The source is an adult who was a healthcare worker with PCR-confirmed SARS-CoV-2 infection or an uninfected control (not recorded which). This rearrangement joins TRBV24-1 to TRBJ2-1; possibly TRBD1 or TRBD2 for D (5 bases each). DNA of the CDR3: TGTGCCACCGGGGCGATCGGAGGGCAGTTCTTC. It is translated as CATGAIGGQFF.